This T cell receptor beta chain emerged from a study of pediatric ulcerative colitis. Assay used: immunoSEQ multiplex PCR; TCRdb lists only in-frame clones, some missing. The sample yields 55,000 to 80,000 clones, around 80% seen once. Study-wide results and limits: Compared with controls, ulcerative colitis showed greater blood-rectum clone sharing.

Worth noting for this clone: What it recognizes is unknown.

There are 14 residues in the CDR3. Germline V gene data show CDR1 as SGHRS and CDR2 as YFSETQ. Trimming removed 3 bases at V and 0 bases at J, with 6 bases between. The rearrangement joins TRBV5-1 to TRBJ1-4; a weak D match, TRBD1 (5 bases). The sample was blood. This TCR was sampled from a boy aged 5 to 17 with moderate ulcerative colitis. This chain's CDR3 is CASSSTATNEKLFF. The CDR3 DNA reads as TGCGCCAGCAGCTCGACAGCAACTAATGAAAAACTGTTTTTT.